This TCR beta chain is drawn from a study of spatial heterogeneity in lung cancer. The CDR3 covers 13 residues. V was pared by 4 bases and J by 7 bases, with 8 bases of the junction left unmatched. Germline values: CDR1 SQVTM, CDR2 ANQGSEA. Every cDNA TCR molecule received its own unique molecular identifier. TCRdb redid the calling of the 5' RACE reads with MiXCR, one entry per CDR3 protein. The sample lists tens of thousands of distinct CDR3 sequences; about 4.6% were seen once. Specified time point: sample taken at primary tumor resection. No cells were sorted before sequencing. The whole RNA sequenced was extracted from tumor, nontumor lung or frozen PBMC. This clonotype was detected ten times or more.

Sequences were derived from PBMCs, sampled at surgery. The gene calls are TRBV29-1 and TRBJ2-7; 9 nucleotides line up with TRBD2. The TCR sequence derives from a male donor with early-stage non-small cell lung cancer. This CDR3 is CSVVAGGPWEQYF. CDR3 nucleotide sequence: TGCAGCGTTGTGGCGGGAGGGCCTTGGGAGCAGTACTTC.